A selection of T cell receptor beta chains follows, all from one sample in a study of blood T cell repertoires in COVID-19. Here immunoSEQ multiplex PCR was the method, and the copy in TCRdb shows in-frame clones only, minus some. Of 110,000 to 150,000 clones listed, more than 80% are singletons. Input material: peripheral blood. Receptors were obtained from a woman aged 80 or over with acute or convalescent COVID-19. Each CDR3 is given with its conserved first and last residue. A D gene is named only where the DNA matches it firmly. Clone size is not always given. Where it is, it says once, few, many or a class for expanded clones.

v_call	j_call	d_call	clone_size	cdr3_nt	cdr3_aa
TRBV7-2	TRBJ1-1	NA	once	TGTGCCAGCAGCTCCCGCCAACAGGGTAGGGCTTTCTTT	CASSSRQQGRAFF
TRBV30	TRBJ1-5	TRBD1	NA	TGTGCCTGGAGTGACCGGACAGGGCCTTCGAATCAGCCCCAGCATTTT	CAWSDRTGPSNQPQHF
TRBV5-6	TRBJ2-2	NA	NA	TGTGCCAGCAGCCCTCGACTGCGGGAGAACACCGGGGAGCTGTTTTTT	CASSPRLRENTGELFF
TRBV9	TRBJ2-1	NA	NA	TGTGCCAGCAGCTCCGGAGGGGAGGCCTACAATGAGCAGTTCTTC	CASSSGGEAYNEQFF
TRBV10-3	TRBJ1-2	NA	NA	TGTGCCATCAGTGAGTGGGGGGCTAACTATGGCTACACCTTC	CAISEWGANYGYTF
TRBV5-8	TRBJ2-7	NA	NA	TGTGCCAGCAGAAAGACAGATGAGCAGTACTTC	CASRKTDEQYF
TRBV6-5	TRBJ2-1	TRBD2	NA	TGTGCCAGCAGTTACTCCGAGCGGGGGGCAAGGGATGAGCAGTTCTTC	CASSYSERGARDEQFF
TRBV7-3	TRBJ2-3	TRBD2	NA	TGTGCCAGCAGCGCCTCACCTTTACTAGCGGGGGGATCCACAGATACGCAGTATTTT	CASSASPLLAGGSTDTQYF
TRBV19	TRBJ1-1	NA	NA	TGTGCCAGTAGTACCTCCGTGGCAACTGAAGCTTTCTTT	CASSTSVATEAFF
TRBV5-1	TRBJ1-2	NA	NA	TGCGCCAGCAGCTTGCGACAGGCCAACTATGGCTACACCTTC	CASSLRQANYGYTF
TRBV7-3	TRBJ2-7	NA	NA	TGTGCCAGCAGCTTAGCGGGCGGGGACGAGCAGTACTTC	CASSLAGGDEQYF
TRBV19	TRBJ1-3	NA	NA	TGTGCCAGTAAGATCGGGGACAATCCAAGTTACTCTGGAAACACCATATATTTT	CASKIGDNPSYSGNTIYF
TRBV13	TRBJ2-5	TRBD2	NA	TGTGCCAGCAGCTTAAAGAGGCGGCCGAGCGGGGCCCAGTACTTC	CASSLKRRPSGAQYF
TRBV27	TRBJ1-5	NA	NA	TGTGCCAGCAGTTTAGGGGGGAGCAATCAGCCCCAGCATTTT	CASSLGGSNQPQHF
TRBV15	TRBJ2-7	NA	NA	TGTGCCACCAGCAGAGATACAGTTCCCTACGAGCAGTACTTC	CATSRDTVPYEQYF
TRBV29-1	TRBJ1-1	NA	once	TGCAGCGTATCGACAGGACGGAGCACTGAAGCTTTCTTT	CSVSTGRSTEAFF
TRBV7-3	TRBJ2-2	TRBD1	few	TGTGCCAGCAGCTTATACCCCACGGCCCTCGGGACAGAAAACACCGGGGAGCTGTTTTTT	CASSLYPTALGTENTGELFF
TRBV11-2	TRBJ2-7	NA	NA	TGTGCCAGCAGTCGGGCAGGGTCCCTCCCCTTGGAGCAGTACTTC	CASSRAGSLPLEQYF
TRBV27	TRBJ2-7	NA	NA	TGTGCCAGCAGTTCGAGTGGGAGCTCCTACGAGCAGTACTTC	CASSSSGSSYEQYF
TRBV5-1	TRBJ1-1	NA	NA	TGCGCCAGCAGCTTGAGTGGTCCGGTTAGGGAGGCTTTCTTT	CASSLSGPVREAFF
TRBV9	TRBJ2-2	TRBD1	NA	TGTGCCAGCAGCGTAGGAGACCGGGACAGGATTTACACCGGGGAGCTGTTTTTT	CASSVGDRDRIYTGELFF
TRBV5-1	TRBJ2-1	NA	NA	TGCGCCAGCAGCTGGGGGACCAATACAGGGTCTCAGTTCTTC	CASSWGTNTGSQFF
TRBV12-3/TRBV12-4	TRBJ2-4	NA	NA	TGTGCCAGCACCCCGGGGGCCAAAAACATTCAGTACTTC	CASTPGAKNIQYF
TRBV18	TRBJ1-1	NA	once	TGTGCCAGCTCCTCTACAGGCCTCACGACTGAAGCTTTCTTT	CASSSTGLTTEAFF
TRBV30	TRBJ1-1	TRBD1	NA	TGTGCCTGGAGTGGGCAGGGGGCGTGGGTCTTT	CAWSGQGAWVF
TRBV5-4	TRBJ1-1	NA	NA	TGTGCCAGCAGCCTCCGGGATCTATTGAACACTGAAGCTTTCTTT	CASSLRDLLNTEAFF
TRBV30	TRBJ1-6	TRBD1	NA	TGTGCCTGGAGTGGTACCAGGACAGGGGCATCCTATAATTCACCCCTCCACTTT	CAWSGTRTGASYNSPLHF
TRBV18	TRBJ2-7	NA	NA	TGTGCCAGCTCACCAGGCTCTGCACAGGGACGGCACGAGCAGTACTTC	CASSPGSAQGRHEQYF
TRBV5-1	TRBJ2-5	NA	NA	TGCGCCAGCAGCTCAGACTGGGAAGAGACCCAGTACTTC	CASSSDWEETQYF
TRBV5-1	TRBJ1-1	TRBD1	few	TGCGCCAGCAGCTCACAGGGGGCGCAGACCACTGAAGCTTTCTTT	CASSSQGAQTTEAFF
TRBV19	TRBJ2-7	NA	NA	TGTGCCAGTAGTCATCCGGGACAATCCTACGAGCAGTACTTC	CASSHPGQSYEQYF
TRBV28	TRBJ1-2	NA	NA	TGTGCCAGCAGTTTAAGACTGGGTTCCACTCATAGCTATGGCTACACCTTC	CASSLRLGSTHSYGYTF
TRBV19	TRBJ1-5	NA	NA	TGTGCCAGTAGTATTCCACGGACTTCCCTTTTGTCCCAGCATTTT	CASSIPRTSLLSQHF
TRBV19	TRBJ2-3	TRBD2	NA	TGTGCCAGTAGTGCACAAACCCCCCAGCGGGGGGTCATGACAGATACGCAGTATTTT	CASSAQTPQRGVMTDTQYF
TRBV5-6	TRBJ2-7	TRBD2	NA	TGTGCCAGCAGCCCCCGGTTGGGGGGGTTCTACGAGCAGTACTTC	CASSPRLGGFYEQYF
TRBV5-1	TRBJ2-2	NA	NA	TGCGCCAGCAGCTTGACAGGGTACGGCACCGGGGAGCTGTTTTTT	CASSLTGYGTGELFF
TRBV18	TRBJ1-1	NA	NA	TGTGCCAGCTCACCTTCAGGCCAAGGGGTTGAAGCTTTCTTT	CASSPSGQGVEAFF
TRBV6-6	TRBJ2-5	TRBD2	NA	TGTGCCAGCAGTTACAGGACTAGCGGGGCTCAAGAGACCCAGTACTTC	CASSYRTSGAQETQYF
TRBV7-2	TRBJ2-2	NA	NA	TGTGCCAGCAGCCCCCATGGGGCGGCGAACACCGGGGAGCTGTTTTTT	CASSPHGAANTGELFF
TRBV25-1	TRBJ2-5	TRBD2	NA	TGTGCCAGCAGTGATGGACTAGCGGGGGGAGAGACCCAGTACTTC	CASSDGLAGGETQYF
TRBV27	TRBJ1-4	TRBD1	NA	TGTGCCAGCAGTTCCGACAGGGGGGTTAATGAAAAACTGTTTTTT	CASSSDRGVNEKLFF
TRBV6-2/TRBV6-3	TRBJ2-1	TRBD2	NA	TGTGCCAGCAGTACCGGGACTAGTGGCTATGAGCAGTTCTTC	CASSTGTSGYEQFF
TRBV18	TRBJ1-1	NA	NA	TGTGCCAGCTCACCAAGGCGGGGGCAGGACACTGAAGCTTTCTTT	CASSPRRGQDTEAFF
TRBV11-2	TRBJ1-4	NA	NA	TGTGCCAGCAGCTTAGGCCCATTCAGGGAAAAACTGTTTTTT	CASSLGPFREKLFF
TRBV7-8	TRBJ2-3	NA	NA	TGTGCCAGCAGCTTAGTCCTGGGCGTGGATACGCAGTATTTT	CASSLVLGVDTQYF